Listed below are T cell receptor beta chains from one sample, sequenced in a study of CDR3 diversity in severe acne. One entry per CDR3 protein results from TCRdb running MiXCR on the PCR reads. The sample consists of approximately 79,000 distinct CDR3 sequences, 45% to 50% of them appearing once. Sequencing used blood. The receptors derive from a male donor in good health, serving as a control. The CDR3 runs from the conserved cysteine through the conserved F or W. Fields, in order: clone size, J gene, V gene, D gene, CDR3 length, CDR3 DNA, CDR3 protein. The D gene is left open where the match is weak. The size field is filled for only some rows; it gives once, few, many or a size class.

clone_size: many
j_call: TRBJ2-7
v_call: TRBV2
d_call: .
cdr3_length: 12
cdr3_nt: TGTGCCAGCAGTGGAGGTCGGGACGAGCAGTACTTC
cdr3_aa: CASSGGRDEQYF

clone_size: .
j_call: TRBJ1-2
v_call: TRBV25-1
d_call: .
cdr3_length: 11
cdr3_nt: TGTGCCTGGAGTGTCGGCTATGGCTACACCTTC
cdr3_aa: CAWSVGYGYTF

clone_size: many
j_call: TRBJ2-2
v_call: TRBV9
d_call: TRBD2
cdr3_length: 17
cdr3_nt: TGTGCCAGCAGCTCCCCCGGGGGGGGACAGAACACCGGGGAGCTGTTTTTT
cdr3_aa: CASSSPGGGQNTGELFF

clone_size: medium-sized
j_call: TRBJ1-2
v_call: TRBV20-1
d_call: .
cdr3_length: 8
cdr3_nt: TGCAGTGCTAGTGGCTACACCTTC
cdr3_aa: CSASGYTF

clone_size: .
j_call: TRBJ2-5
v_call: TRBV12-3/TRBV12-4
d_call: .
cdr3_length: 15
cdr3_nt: TGTGCCAGCAGTTTGTACAGTGCGGGGCCGGAAGCCCAGTACTTC
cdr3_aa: CASSLYSAGPEAQYF

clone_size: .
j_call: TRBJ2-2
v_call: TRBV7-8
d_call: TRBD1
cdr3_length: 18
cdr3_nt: TGTGCCAGCAGCCTCCGGGACAGCCCTTTCGCGAACACCGGGGAGCTGTTTTTT
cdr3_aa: CASSLRDSPFANTGELFF

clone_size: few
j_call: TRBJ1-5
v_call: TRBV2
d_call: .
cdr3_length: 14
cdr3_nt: TGTGCCAGCAGTGTACTCTCCGGCAATCAGCCCCAGCATTTT
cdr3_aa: CASSVLSGNQPQHF

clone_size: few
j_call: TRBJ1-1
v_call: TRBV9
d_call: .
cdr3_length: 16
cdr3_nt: TGTGCCAGCAGCAGGAAACCGGGACGTAGTGAGACTGAAGCTTTCTTT
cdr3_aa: CASSRKPGRSETEAFF

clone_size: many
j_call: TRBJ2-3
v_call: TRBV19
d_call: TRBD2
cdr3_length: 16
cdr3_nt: TGTGCCAGTAGTATAGGATCGGGACTAGCAATAGATACGCAGTATTTT
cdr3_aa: CASSIGSGLAIDTQYF

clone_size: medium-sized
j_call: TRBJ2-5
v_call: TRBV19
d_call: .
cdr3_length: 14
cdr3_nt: TGTGCCAGTAGTATGGGGTATAGGCAAGAGACCCAGTACTTC
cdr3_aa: CASSMGYRQETQYF

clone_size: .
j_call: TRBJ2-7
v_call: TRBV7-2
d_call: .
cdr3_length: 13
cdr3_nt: TGTGCCAGCACCTACCGGACCGGGGTGGAGCAGTACTTC
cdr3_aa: CASTYRTGVEQYF

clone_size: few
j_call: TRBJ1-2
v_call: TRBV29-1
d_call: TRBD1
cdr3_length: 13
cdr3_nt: TGCAGCGTTCGGGGGGACAGGTCAAATGACTACACCTTC
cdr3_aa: CSVRGDRSNDYTF

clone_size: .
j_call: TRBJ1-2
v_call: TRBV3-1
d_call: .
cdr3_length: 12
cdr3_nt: TGTGCCAGCAGCCGACTAAGCTATGGCTACACCTTC
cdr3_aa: CASSRLSYGYTF

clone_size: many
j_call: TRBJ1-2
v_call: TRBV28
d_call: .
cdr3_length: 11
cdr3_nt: TGTGCCAGCAAGGAGGAGTATGGCTACACCTTC
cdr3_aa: CASKEEYGYTF

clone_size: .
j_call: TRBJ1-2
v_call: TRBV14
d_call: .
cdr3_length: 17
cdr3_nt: TGTGCCAGTCGAACAAGTCGAGGGGCAGGGTTGGGCTATGGCTACACCTTC
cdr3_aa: CASRTSRGAGLGYGYTF

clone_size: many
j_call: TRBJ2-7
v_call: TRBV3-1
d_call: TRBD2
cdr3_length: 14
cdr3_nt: TGTGCCAGCAGCCAAGGCGGGGGGCTCTACGAGCAGTACTTC
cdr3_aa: CASSQGGGLYEQYF

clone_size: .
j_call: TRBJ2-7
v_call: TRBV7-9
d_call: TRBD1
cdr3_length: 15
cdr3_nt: TGTGCCAGCAGCTTAGGGACAGGTGGAAACCACGAGCAGTACTTC
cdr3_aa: CASSLGTGGNHEQYF

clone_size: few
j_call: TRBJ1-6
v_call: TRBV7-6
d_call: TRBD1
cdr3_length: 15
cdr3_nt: TGTGCCAGCAGCTTACGGACAGGGGGAGATTCACCCCTCCACTTT
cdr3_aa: CASSLRTGGDSPLHF

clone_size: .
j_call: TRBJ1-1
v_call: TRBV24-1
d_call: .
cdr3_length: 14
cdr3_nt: TGTGCCACCAGTGATTCTACAGGGCCCCTGCGAGCTTTCTTT
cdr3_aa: CATSDSTGPLRAFF

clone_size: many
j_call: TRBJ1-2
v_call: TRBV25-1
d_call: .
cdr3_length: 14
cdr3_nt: TGTGCCAGCAGTGAATATGGGATGGGGGATGGCTACACCTTC
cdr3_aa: CASSEYGMGDGYTF